This T cell receptor beta chain was observed in a study of ipilimumab plus nivolumab after autologous stem cell transplantation. Findings of the study overall: Authors suggest TCR repertoire, Treg phenotype and gut microbiota support further study.

Concerning this clone itself: As yet, its antigen is unknown.

Starting 14 to 28 days after autologous transplant, ipilimumab 1 mg/kg was given. Dosing: nivolumab 3 mg/kg IV, weeks 1, 4, 7, 10, then every two weeks to week 26. The length of the CDR3 is 17 residues. The germline gives CDR1 SGHVS, CDR2 FNYEAQ. J lost 4 bases, V lost 3 bases, and 10 bases had no gene match. Method: immunoSEQ multiplex PCR; TCRdb's copy keeps in-frame clones and lacks some. This repertoire shows some 16,000 clones, around four fifths found once; its top ten account for approximately 20%. The V call is TRBV7-6, the J call TRBJ2-3, with TRBD1 identical over 10 bases. This specimen was PBMCs, taken in a trial of ipilimumab plus nivolumab as post-transplant consolidation. The TCR comes from a male donor with diffuse large B-cell lymphoma. The CDR3 protein is CASSFRDRGEEADTQYF. The CDR3 DNA follows: TGTGCCAGCAGCTTTAGGGACAGGGGTGAGGAGGCAGATACGCAGTATTTT.